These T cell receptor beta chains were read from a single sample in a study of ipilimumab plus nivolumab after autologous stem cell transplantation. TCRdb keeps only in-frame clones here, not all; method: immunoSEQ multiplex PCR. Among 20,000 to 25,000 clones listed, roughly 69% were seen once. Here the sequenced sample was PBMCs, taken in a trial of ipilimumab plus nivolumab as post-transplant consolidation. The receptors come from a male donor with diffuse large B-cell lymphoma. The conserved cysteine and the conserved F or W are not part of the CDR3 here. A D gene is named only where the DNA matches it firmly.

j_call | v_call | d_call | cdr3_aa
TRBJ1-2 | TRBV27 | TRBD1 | ASSPRGDRGDYGYT
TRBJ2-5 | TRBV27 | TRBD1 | ASSSTGGRRETQY
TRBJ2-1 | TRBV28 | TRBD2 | ASSLPTSGRRQF
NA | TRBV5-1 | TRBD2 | ASSSRPSGAYEQY
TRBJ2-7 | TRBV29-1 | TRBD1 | SAGTGEYEQY
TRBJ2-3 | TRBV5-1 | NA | ASSPSFRGPPDTQY
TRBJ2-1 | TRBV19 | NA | ASSIEGVSDEQF
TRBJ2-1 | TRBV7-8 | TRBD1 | ASSSTGVGEQF
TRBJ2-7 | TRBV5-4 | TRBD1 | ASSLEGQRSHEQY
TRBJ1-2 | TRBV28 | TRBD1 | ASSTSGGWNGYT
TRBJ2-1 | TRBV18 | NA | ASSPPGGRVLNEQF
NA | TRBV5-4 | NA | ASSADADEQY
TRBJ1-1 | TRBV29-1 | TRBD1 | SVEGTGDQAF
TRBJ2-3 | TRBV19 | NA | ASSIQGGSTDTQY
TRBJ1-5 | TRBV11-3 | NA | ASSPGGSNQPQH
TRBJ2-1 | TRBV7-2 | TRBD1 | ASSLQSQGAYNEQF
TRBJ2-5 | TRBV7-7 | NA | ASSLAVGRETQY
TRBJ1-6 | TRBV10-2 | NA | ASTGTGTAGRPLH
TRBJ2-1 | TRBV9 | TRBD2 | ASSVRGDSLNEQF
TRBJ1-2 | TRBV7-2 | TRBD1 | ASSRDRLNYGYT
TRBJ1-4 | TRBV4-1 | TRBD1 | ASSQGGTGRNEKLF
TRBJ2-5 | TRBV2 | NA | ASSAGPSRGETQY
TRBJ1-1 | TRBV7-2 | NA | ASSFPQGAAF
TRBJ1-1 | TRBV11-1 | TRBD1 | ASSLRTGSDTEAF
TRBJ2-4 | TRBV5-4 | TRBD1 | ASSDRDSIQY
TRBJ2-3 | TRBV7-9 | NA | ASSPQGDTQY
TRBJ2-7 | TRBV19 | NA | ASSVTVSYEQY
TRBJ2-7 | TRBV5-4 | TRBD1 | ASSPTGQADEQY
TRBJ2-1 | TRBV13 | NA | ASSSRGTRSYNEQF
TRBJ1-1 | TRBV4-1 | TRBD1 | ASSLDRARTEAF
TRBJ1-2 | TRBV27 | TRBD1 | ASSPRDRESYGYT
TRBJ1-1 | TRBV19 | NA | ASSKDPSDTEAF
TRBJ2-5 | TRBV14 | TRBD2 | ASSQEGSSGRRGETQY
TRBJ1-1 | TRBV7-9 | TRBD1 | ASRKPGQGERFTEAF
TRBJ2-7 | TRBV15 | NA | ATSRDIRTYEQY
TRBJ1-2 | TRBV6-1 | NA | ASSEMVSGGGYT
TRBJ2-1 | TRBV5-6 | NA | ASSLARMEQF
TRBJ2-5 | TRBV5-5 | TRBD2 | ASSPSGALRETQY
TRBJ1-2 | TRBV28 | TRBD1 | ASSLIFGTGGNYGYT
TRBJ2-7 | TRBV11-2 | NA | ASSLDRSYEY
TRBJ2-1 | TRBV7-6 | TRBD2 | ASSSSGRQF
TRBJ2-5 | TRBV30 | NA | ASTQGPPGTQY
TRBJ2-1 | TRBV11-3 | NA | ASSLNGNEQF